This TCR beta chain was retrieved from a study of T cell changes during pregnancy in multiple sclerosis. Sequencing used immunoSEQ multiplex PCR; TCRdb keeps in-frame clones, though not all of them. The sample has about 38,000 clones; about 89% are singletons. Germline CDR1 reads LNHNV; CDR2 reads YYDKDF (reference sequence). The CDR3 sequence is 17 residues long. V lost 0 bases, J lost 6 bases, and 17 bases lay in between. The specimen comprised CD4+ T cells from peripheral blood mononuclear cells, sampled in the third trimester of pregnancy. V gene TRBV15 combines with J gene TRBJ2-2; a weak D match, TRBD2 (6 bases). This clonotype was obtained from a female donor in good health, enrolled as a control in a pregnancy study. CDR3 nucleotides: TGTGCCACCAGCAGAGATCGGGGGATAAACGTGGCCGGGGAGCTGTTTTTT. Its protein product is CATSRDRGINVAGELFF.